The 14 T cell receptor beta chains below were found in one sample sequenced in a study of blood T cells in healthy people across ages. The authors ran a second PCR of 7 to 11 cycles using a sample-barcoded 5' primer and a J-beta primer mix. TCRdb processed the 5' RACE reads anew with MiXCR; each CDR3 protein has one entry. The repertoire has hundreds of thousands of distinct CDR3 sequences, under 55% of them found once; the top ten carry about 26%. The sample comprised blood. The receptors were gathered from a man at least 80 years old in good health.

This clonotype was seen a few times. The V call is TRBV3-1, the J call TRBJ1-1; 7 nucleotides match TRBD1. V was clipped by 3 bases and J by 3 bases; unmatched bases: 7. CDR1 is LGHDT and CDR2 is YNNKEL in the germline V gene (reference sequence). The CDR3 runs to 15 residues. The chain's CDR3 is CASSQYRGQDTEAFF. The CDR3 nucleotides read TGTGCCAGCAGCCAGTACAGGGGTCAAGACACTGAAGCTTTCTTT.

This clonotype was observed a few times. The CDR3 coding sequence is TGTGCCAGCAGCCAAGAACTCGTCCGGGAAAAACTGTTTTTT. Its protein product is CASSQELVREKLFF. The chain has TRBV4-2 and TRBJ1-4; D ambiguous. The germline CDR1 and CDR2 sequences are LGHNA and YNFKEQ. This CDR3 spans 14 amino acids. V was shortened by 0 bases and J by 8 bases, with 10 bases between the two germline ends.

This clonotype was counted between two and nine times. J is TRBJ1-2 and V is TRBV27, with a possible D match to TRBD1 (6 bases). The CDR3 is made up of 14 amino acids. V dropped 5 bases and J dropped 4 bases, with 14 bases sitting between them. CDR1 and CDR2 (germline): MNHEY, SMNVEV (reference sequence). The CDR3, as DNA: TGTGCCAGCAGTCCACAGGGTTTCCCCTATGGCTACACCTTC. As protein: CASSPQGFPYGYTF.

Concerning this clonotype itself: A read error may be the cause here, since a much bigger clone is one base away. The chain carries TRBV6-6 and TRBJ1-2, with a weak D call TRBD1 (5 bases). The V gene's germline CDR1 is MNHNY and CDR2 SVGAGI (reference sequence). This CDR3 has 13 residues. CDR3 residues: CASSSGTGSGYTF. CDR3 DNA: TGCGCCAGCAGTTCCGGGACGGGGTCTGGCTACACCTTC.

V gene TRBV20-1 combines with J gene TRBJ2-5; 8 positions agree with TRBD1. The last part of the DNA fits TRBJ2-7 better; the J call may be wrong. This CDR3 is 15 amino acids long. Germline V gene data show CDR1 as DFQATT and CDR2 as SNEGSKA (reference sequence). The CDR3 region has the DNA TGCAGTGCTAGAGATAACAGGGGGTCTGTCTACGAGCAGTACTTC. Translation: CSARDNRGSVYEQYF.

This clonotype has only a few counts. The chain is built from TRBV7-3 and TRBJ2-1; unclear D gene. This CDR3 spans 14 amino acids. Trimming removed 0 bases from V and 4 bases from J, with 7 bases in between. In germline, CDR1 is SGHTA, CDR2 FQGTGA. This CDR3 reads CASSLTAVYNEQFF. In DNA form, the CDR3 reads TGTGCCAGCAGCTTAACCGCCGTATACAATGAGCAGTTCTTC.

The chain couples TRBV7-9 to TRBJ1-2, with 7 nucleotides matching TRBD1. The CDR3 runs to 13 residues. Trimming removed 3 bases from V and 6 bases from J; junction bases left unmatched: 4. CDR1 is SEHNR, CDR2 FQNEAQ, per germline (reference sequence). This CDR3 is CASSFSQGHGYTF. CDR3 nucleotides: TGTGCCAGCAGCTTCTCACAGGGGCATGGCTACACCTTC.

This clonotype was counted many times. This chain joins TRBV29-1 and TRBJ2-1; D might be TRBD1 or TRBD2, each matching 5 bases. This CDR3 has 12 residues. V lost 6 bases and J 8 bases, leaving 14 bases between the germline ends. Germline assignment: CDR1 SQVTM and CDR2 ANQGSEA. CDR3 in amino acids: CSVQRGRDEQFF. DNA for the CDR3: TGCAGCGTCCAGAGGGGAAGGGATGAGCAGTTCTTC.

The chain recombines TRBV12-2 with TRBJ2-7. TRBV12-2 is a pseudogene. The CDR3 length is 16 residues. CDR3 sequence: CASRLALDGRSYEQYF. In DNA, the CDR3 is TGTGCAAGTCGCTTAGCGCTCGACGGGCGCTCCTACGAGCAGTACTTC.

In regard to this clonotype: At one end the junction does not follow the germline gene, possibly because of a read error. CDR3 region: CASNLNGGAADTQYF. The CDR3 DNA sequence: TGTGCCAGCAACTTAAACGGGGGGGCTGCAGATACGCAGTATTTT. V gene TRBV7-2 combines with J gene TRBJ2-3, with 8 bases lining up with TRBD2. The CDR3 sequence is 15 residues long. Germline-derived CDR1 and CDR2 are SGHTA and FQGNSA.

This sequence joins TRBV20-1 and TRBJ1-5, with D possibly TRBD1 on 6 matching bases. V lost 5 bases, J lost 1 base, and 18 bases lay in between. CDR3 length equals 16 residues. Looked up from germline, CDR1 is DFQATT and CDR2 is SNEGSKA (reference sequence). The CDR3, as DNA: TGCAGTGCTTCCACTCACAGGGATATAAGCAATCAGCCCCAGCATTTT. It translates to CSASTHRDISNQPQHF.

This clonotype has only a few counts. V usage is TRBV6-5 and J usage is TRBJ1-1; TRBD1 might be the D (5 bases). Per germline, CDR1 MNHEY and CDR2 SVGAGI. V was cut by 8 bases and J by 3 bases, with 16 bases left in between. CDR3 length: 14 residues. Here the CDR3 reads CASRGDFWDTEAFF. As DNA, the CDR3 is TGTGCCAGCCGCGGGGACTTCTGGGACACTGAAGCTTTCTTT.

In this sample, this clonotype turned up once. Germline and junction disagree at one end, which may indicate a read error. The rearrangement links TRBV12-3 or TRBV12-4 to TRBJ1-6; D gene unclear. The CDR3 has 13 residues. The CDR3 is CASSVVYNSPLHF. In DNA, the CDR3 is TGTGCTAGCAGTGTAGTCTATAATTCACCCCTCCACTTT.

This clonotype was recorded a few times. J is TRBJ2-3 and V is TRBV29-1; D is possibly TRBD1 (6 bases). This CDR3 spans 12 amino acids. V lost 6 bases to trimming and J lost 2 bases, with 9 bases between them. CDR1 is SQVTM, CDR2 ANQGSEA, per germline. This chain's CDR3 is CSVGDTTDTQYF. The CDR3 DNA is TGCAGCGTGGGGGACACCACAGATACGCAGTATTTT.